This T cell receptor beta chain was captured in a study of T cell responses to AZD1222 COVID-19 vaccine. Libraries were prepared by immunoSEQ multiplex PCR; TCRdb keeps only in-frame clonotypes and omits some of them. The sample has approximately 50,000 clones; 60% to 80% are singletons. This CDR3 is built from 12 residues. Trimming shortened V by 1 base and J by 8 bases, and 8 bases separated the two germline ends. The germline gives CDR1 LNHDA, CDR2 SQIVND (reference sequence). Study-wide points: White British ancestry dominated among donors, who included more females, and clonal diversity was possibly underestimated.

Comment on this clone: Its antigen is undetermined.

Specimen: peripheral blood, collected 28 days after the second AZD1222 dose. The chain carries TRBV19 and TRBJ1-2; D is undetermined. The sequence was obtained from an adult who received the AZD1222 COVID-19 vaccine. The chain's CDR3 is CASSIGLGGYTF. The CDR3, as DNA: TGTGCCAGTAGTATAGGACTCGGAGGCTACACCTTC.